This section outlines one TCR beta chain sequence together with its context. Its antigen is still unknown. The data belong to a study of cytomegalovirus exposure and HLA in healthy donors. Study-wide results and limits: The study designated 164 TCR beta chains cytomegalovirus-associated.

The CDR3 length is 15 residues. The V gene's germline CDR1 is SGDLS and CDR2 YYNGEE. The V gene end was trimmed by 0 bases and the J gene end by 4 bases; junction bases not matched to a gene: 4. 60 Vbeta and 13 Jbeta primers were used in PCR. Per the original data handling: The authors later counted roughly 77 million unique TCR beta chains, some 12 million of them shared. Here immunoSEQ multiplex PCR was the method, and the copy in TCRdb shows in-frame clones only, minus some. The V and J calls and clone size were taken over from that table, and D and trimming were inferred from the DNA. Of 210,000 or so clones in the sample, over 70% were seen once.

The chain joins TRBV9 to TRBJ2-3; 8 bases line up with TRBD1. This receptor was obtained from a woman aged 55-69 years in good health and CMV-seropositive. Source material: PBMCs. The chain's CDR3 is CASSVVGTGSDTQYF. CDR3 coding DNA: TGTGCCAGCAGCGTAGTGGGGACAGGTTCAGATACGCAGTATTTT.